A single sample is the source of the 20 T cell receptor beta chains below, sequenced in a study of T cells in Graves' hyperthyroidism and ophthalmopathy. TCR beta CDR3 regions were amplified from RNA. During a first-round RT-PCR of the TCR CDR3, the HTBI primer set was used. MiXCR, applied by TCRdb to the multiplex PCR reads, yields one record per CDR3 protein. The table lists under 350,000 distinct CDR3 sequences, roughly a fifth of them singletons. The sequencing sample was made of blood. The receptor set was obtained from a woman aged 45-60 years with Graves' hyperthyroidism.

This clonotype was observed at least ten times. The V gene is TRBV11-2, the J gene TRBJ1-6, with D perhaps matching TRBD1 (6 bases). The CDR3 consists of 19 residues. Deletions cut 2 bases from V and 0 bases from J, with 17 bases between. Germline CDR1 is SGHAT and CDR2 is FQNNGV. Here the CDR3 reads CASSLLGGQSTSYNSPLHF. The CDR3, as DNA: TGTGCCAGCAGCTTATTGGGTGGACAGAGTACCTCCTATAATTCACCCCTCCACTTT. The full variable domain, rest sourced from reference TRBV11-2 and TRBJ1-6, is EAGVAQSPRYKIIEKRQSVAFWCNPISGHATLYWYQQILGQGPKLLIQFQNNGVVDDSQLPKDRFSAERLKGVDSTLKIQPAKLEDSAVYLCASSLLGGQSTSYNSPLHFGNGTRLTVT.

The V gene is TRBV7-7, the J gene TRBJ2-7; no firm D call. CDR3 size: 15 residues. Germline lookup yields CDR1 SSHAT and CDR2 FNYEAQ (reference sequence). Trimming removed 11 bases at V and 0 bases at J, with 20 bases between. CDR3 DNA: TGTGCCTCCACGGTTATCCTGTATGACTCCTACGAGCAGTACTTC. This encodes CASTVILYDSYEQYF.

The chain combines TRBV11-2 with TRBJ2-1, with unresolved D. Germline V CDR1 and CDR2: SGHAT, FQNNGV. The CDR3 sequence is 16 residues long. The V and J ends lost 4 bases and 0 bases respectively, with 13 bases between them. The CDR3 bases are TGTGCCAGCAGCTCCAGCTCTAGTGACTCCTACAATGAGCAGTTCTTC. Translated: CASSSSSSDSYNEQFF. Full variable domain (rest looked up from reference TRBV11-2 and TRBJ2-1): EAGVAQSPRYKIIEKRQSVAFWCNPISGHATLYWYQQILGQGPKLLIQFQNNGVVDDSQLPKDRFSAERLKGVDSTLKIQPAKLEDSAVYLCASSSSSSDSYNEQFFGPGTRLTVL.

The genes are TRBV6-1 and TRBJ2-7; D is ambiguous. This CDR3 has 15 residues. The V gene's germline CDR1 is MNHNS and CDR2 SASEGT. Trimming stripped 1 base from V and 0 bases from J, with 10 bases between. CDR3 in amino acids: CASSEVVGPSYEQYF. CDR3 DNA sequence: TGTGCCAGCAGTGAAGTTGTAGGGCCCTCCTACGAGCAGTACTTC.

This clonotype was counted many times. CDR3 bases: TGTGCCAGCAGTAGGGACGGTAGGAATGGCTACACCTTC. This sequence encodes CASSRDGRNGYTF. The V gene is TRBV2, the J gene TRBJ1-2; D might be TRBD1 (5 bases). Trimming stripped 5 bases from V and 6 bases from J, with 13 bases between. Germline V gene sequence: CDR1 SNHLY, CDR2 FYNNEI. This CDR3 region has 13 residues.

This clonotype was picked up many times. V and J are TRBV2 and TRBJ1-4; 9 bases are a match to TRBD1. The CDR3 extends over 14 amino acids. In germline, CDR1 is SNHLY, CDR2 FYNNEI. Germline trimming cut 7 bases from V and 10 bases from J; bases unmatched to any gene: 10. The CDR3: CASTGTGNVVKLFF. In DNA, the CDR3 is TGTGCCAGCACCGGGACAGGGAACGTTGTAAAACTGTTTTTT.

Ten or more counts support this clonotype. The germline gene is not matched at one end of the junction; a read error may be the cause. DNA for the CDR3: TGTGCCAGCAGCACGACAGGGAACACTGAAACTTTCTTT. As protein: CASSTTGNTETFF. This rearrangement joins TRBV5-8 to TRBJ1-1; 7 nucleotides align to TRBD1. Germline values: CDR1 SGHTS, CDR2 YDEGEE. The CDR3 contains 13 residues.

Written as DNA, the CDR3 is TGTGCCAGCAGTACTTCTGAATCTGGAAACACCATATATTTT. As protein: CASSTSESGNTIYF. The V and J genes are TRBV6-1 and TRBJ1-3, with D uncertain. V was clipped by 5 bases and J by 1 base, with 9 bases between them. The CDR3 has 14 residues. The germline V gene encodes CDR1 MNHNS and CDR2 SASEGT.

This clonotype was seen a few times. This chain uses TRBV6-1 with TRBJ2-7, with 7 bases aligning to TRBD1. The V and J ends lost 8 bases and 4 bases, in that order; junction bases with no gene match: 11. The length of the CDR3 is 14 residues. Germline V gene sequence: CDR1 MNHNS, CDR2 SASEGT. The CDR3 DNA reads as TGTGCCAGCTCCCCGGGACAGAGGCTATACGAGCAGTACTTC. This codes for CASSPGQRLYEQYF.

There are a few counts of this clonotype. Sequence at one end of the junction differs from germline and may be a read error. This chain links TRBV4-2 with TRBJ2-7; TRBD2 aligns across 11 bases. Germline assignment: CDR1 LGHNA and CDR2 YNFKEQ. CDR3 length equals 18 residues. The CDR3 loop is CAGSPVNPPLAGGVEQYF. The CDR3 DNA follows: TGTGCCGGCAGCCCGGTCAACCCCCCCTTAGCGGGAGGGGTCGAGCAGTACTTC.

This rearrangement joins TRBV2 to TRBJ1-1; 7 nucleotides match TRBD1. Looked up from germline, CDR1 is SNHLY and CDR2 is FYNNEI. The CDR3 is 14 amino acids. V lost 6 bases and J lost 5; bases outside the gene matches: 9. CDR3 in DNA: TGTGCCAGCAGCACCGACAGGGCGAGGACTGAAGCTTTCTTT. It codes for CASSTDRARTEAFF.

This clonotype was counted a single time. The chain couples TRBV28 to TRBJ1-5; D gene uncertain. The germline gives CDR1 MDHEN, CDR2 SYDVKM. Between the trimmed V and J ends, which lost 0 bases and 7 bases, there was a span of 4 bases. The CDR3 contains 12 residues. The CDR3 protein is CASSLWQQPQHF. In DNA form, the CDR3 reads TGTGCCAGCAGTTTATGGCAGCAGCCCCAGCATTTT.

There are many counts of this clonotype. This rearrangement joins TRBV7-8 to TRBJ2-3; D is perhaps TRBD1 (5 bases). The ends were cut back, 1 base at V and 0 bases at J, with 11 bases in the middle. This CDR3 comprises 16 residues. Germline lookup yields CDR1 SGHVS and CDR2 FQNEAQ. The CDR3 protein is CASSLGGRASTDTQYF. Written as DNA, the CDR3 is TGTGCCAGCAGCTTAGGAGGCAGGGCCAGCACAGATACGCAGTATTTT.

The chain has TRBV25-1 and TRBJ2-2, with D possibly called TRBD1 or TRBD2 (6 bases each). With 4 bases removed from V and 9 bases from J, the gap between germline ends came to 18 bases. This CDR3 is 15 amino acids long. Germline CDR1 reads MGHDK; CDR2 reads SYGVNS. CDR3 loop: CASSADRTTPRELFF. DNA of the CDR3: TGTGCCAGCAGTGCTGACAGGACTACCCCGCGGGAGCTGTTTTTT. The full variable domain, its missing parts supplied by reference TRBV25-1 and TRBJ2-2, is EADIYQTPRYLVIGTGKKITLECSQTMGHDKMYWYQQDPGMELHLIHYSYGVNSTEKGDLSSESTVSRIRTEHFPLTLESARPSHTSQYLCASSADRTTPRELFFGEGSRLTVL.

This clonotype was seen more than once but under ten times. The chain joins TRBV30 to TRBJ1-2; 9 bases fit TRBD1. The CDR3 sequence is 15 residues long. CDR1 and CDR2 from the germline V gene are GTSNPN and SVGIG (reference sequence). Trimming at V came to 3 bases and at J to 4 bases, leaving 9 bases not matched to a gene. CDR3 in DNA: TGTGCCTGGAGGGGGGACAGGGATACCCCCTATGGCTACACCTTC. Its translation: CAWRGDRDTPYGYTF.

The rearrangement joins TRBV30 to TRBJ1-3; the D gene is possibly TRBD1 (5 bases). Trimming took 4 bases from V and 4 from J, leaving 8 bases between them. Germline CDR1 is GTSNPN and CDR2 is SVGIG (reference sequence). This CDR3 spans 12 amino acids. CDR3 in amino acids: CAWTGFGNTIYF. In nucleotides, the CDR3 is TGTGCCTGGACAGGGTTCGGAAACACCATATATTTT.

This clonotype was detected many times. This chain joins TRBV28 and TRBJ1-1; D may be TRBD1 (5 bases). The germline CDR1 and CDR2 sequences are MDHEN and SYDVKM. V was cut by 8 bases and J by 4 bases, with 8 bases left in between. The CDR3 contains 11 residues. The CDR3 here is CASPQGTEAFF. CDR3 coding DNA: TGTGCCAGCCCGCAGGGCACTGAAGCTTTCTTT.

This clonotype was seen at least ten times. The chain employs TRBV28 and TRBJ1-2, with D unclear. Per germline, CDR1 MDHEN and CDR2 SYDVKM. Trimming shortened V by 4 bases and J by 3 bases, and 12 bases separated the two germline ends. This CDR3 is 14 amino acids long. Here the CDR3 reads CASSSRFFHYGYTF. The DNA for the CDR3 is TGTGCCAGCAGTTCCAGGTTTTTTCACTATGGCTACACCTTC.

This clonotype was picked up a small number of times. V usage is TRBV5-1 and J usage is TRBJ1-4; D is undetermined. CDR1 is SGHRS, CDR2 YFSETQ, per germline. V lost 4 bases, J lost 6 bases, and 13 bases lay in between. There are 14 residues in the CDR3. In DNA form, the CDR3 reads TGCGCCAGCAGCCTCGGACGGCCGGATGAAAAACTGTTTTTT. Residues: CASSLGRPDEKLFF.

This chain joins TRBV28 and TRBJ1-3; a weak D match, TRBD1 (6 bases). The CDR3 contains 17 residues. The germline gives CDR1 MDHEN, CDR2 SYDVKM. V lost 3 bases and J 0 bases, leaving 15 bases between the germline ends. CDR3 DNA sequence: TGTGCCAGCAGTTTTTTTCAGGGGCTGTTCTCTGGAAACACCATATATTTT. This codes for CASSFFQGLFSGNTIYF.